The 31 T cell receptor beta chains given below trace back to one sample, sequenced in a study of blood T cell repertoires in COVID-19. Some clones are missing from TCRdb's copy, which holds only in-frame ones; the method was immunoSEQ multiplex PCR. The sample lists 60,000 or so clones, over 75% occurring once. Sequencing was performed on peripheral blood. These receptors were collected from a woman aged 60 to 75 with active COVID-19.

J is TRBJ1-4 and V is TRBV18; 7 bases are a match to TRBD1. From germline, CDR1 is KGHSH and CDR2 LQKENI. V lost 1 base and J lost 2; bases outside the gene matches: 1. This CDR3 comprises 15 residues. This chain's CDR3 is CASSPQGATNEKLFF. CDR3 coding DNA: TGTGCCAGCTCACCACAGGGGGCCACTAATGAAAAACTGTTTTTT.

This sequence joins TRBV19 and TRBJ1-6, with D possibly matching TRBD1 (5 bases). Germline CDR1 LNHDA, CDR2 SQIVND (reference sequence). Trimming left V 4 bases short and J 7 bases short, with 14 bases between. The CDR3 length is 15 residues. The CDR3 here is CASSTSGLRNSPLHF. CDR3 DNA sequence: TGTGCCAGTAGTACATCGGGACTTAGAAATTCACCCCTCCACTTT. Supplemented by reference TRBV19 and TRBJ1-6, the full variable domain reads DGGITQSPKYLFRKEGQNVTLSCEQNLNHDAMYWYRQDPGQGLRLIYYSQIVNDFQKGDIAEGYSVSREKKESFPLTVTSAQKNPTAFYLCASSTSGLRNSPLHFGNGTRLTVT.

J is TRBJ2-5 and V is TRBV7-2, with a possible D match to TRBD1 (6 bases). The CDR3 contains 14 residues. Trimming stripped 2 bases from V and 5 bases from J, with 12 bases between. Looked up from germline, CDR1 is SGHTA and CDR2 is FQGNSA. DNA of the CDR3: TGTGCCAGCAGCTTAAACAGGGCGAGTGAGACCCAGTACTTC. It encodes CASSLNRASETQYF.

This sequence joins TRBV12-3 or TRBV12-4 and TRBJ2-7; D may be TRBD2 (5 bases). This CDR3 region has 13 residues. Deletions cut 4 bases from V and 7 bases from J, with 14 bases between. CDR3 in DNA: TGTGCCAGCAGTTCCGGACCGACGGGGGAGCAGTACTTC. This codes for CASSSGPTGEQYF.

The rearrangement uses TRBV7-2 and TRBJ2-5; 15 bases match TRBD2. Germline values: CDR1 SGHTA, CDR2 FQGNSA. This CDR3 has 15 amino acids. V shed 5 bases, J shed 7 bases, and the junction held 5 bases outside the gene matches. The CDR3 is CASSGGLAGGWTQYF. The CDR3 DNA reads TGTGCCAGCAGCGGGGGACTAGCGGGGGGATGGACCCAGTACTTC.

The rearrangement joins TRBV6-6 to TRBJ1-5; D unclear. The CDR3 has 13 residues. Germline V gene sequence: CDR1 MNHNY, CDR2 SVGAGI (reference sequence). Trimming pared 6 bases from V and 4 bases from J, leaving 10 bases between. This chain's CDR3 is CASSLDKNQPQHF. The CDR3, as DNA: TGTGCCAGCAGCCTTGACAAGAATCAGCCCCAGCATTTT.

V gene TRBV20-1 combines with J gene TRBJ2-5, with a tentative D call TRBD1 (6 bases). The germline CDR1 and CDR2 sequences are DFQATT and SNEGSKA (reference sequence). The CDR3 consists of 13 residues. V was pared by 3 bases and J by 1 base, with 9 bases between. The CDR3 spells CSASWGLQETQYF. Written as DNA, the CDR3 is TGCAGTGCTAGTTGGGGGCTCCAAGAGACCCAGTACTTC.

The CDR3 spells CASSHTGTSYNEQFF. CDR3 DNA sequence: TGTGCCAGCAGCCACACCGGGACTAGCTACAATGAGCAGTTCTTC. J is TRBJ2-1 and V is TRBV6-5; TRBD2 agrees at 8 bases. Germline V gives CDR1 MNHEY, CDR2 SVGAGI. The CDR3 consists of 15 residues. Germline trimming cut 6 bases from V and 3 bases from J; bases unmatched to any gene: 7.

A single count supports this clone. The chain joins TRBV7-8 to TRBJ1-1; 8 bases fit TRBD1. The germline CDR1 and CDR2 sequences are SGHVS and FQNEAQ. The CDR3 loop spans 15 amino acids. V was pared by 1 base and J by 6 bases, with 7 bases of the junction left unmatched. CDR3 DNA: TGTGCCAGCAGCTTAGAAACAGGGGGGCGGCCTGAAGCTTTCTTT. This gives the protein CASSLETGGRPEAFF.

The gene calls are TRBV30 and TRBJ2-5; no firm D call. Deletions cut 3 bases from V and 7 bases from J, with 15 bases between. The V gene's germline CDR1 is GTSNPN and CDR2 SVGIG (reference sequence). This CDR3 is 13 amino acids long. CDR3 amino acids: CAWSSLVMVTQYF. For the CDR3, the DNA is TGTGCCTGGAGCTCTCTAGTTATGGTGACCCAGTACTTC.

The chain is built from TRBV27 and TRBJ1-1; 7 bases match TRBD1. The CDR3 is made up of 14 amino acids. Germline CDR1 is MNHEY and CDR2 is SMNVEV (reference sequence). Trimming removed 7 bases from V and 5 bases from J; junction bases left unmatched: 10. The CDR3 region has the DNA TGTGCCAGCACCTCAAGGGGGCGGATAACTGAAGCTTTCTTT. Amino acids: CASTSRGRITEAFF.

CDR3 nucleotide sequence: TGTGCCAGCAGCTTAAATCCAGGAAGCTCTGGAAACACCATATATTTT. Translating it yields CASSLNPGSSGNTIYF. The chain is built from TRBV7-3 and TRBJ1-3; D remains unclear. The V gene lost 1 base and the J gene lost 0 bases, with 10 bases spanning the gap. The CDR3 consists of 16 residues. Germline-derived CDR1 and CDR2 are SGHTA and FQGTGA.

The chain employs TRBV5-4 and TRBJ2-3; weak D call: TRBD2 (7 bases). V lost 3 bases to trimming and J lost 6 bases, with 23 bases between them. Germline CDR1 reads SGHNT; CDR2 reads YYREEE (reference sequence). The CDR3 is 17 amino acids. The CDR3 DNA is TGTGCCAGCAGCTGGACCCGGGGCGGGGGCCCGGTTGATACGCAGTATTTT. This sequence encodes CASSWTRGGGPVDTQYF. Full variable domain (rest looked up from reference TRBV5-4 and TRBJ2-3): ETGVTQSPTHLIKTRGQQVTLRCSSQSGHNTVSWYQQALGQGPQFIFQYYREEENGRGNFPPRFSGLQFPNYSSELNVNALELDDSALYLCASSWTRGGGPVDTQYFGPGTRLTVL.

This chain connects TRBV2 to TRBJ2-2; D gene unclear. Trimming took 7 bases from V and 2 from J, leaving 11 bases between them. The CDR3 has 14 residues. Germline V gene sequence: CDR1 SNHLY, CDR2 FYNNEI. DNA of the CDR3: TGTGCCAGCAAACAGAACGGCAACACCGGGGAGCTGTTTTTT. As protein: CASKQNGNTGELFF.

The gene calls are TRBV6-1 and TRBJ1-2; a possible D gene is TRBD1 (5 bases). V lost 3 bases to trimming and J lost 5 bases, with 7 bases between them. Looked up from germline, CDR1 is MNHNS and CDR2 is SASEGT. The CDR3 totals 12 residues. CDR3: CASSEAGYGYTF. In DNA, the CDR3 is TGTGCCAGCAGTGAGGCAGGGTATGGCTACACCTTC.

The rearrangement uses TRBV5-8 and TRBJ2-4; D ambiguous. The CDR3 contains 17 residues. V was clipped by 1 base and J by 0 bases, with 14 bases between them. CDR1 is SGHTS, CDR2 YDEGEE, per germline. CDR3 DNA sequence: TGTGCCAGCAGCTTGTTTACCGGTGAACTAGCCAAAAACATTCAGTACTTC. Residues: CASSLFTGELAKNIQYF.

The rearrangement links TRBV6-5 to TRBJ2-2, with D possibly being TRBD1 (5 bases). V shed 2 bases and J shed 4 bases, with 11 bases lying between them. Germline V gene data show CDR1 as MNHEY and CDR2 as SVGAGI. The CDR3 is 15 amino acids. CDR3 residues: CASSYRSRVTGELFF. The CDR3 DNA is TGTGCCAGCAGTTACCGTTCCAGGGTCACCGGGGAGCTGTTTTTT.

This rearrangement joins TRBV14 to TRBJ2-7; 7 nucleotides line up with TRBD2. Germline assignment: CDR1 SGHDN and CDR2 FVKESK. This CDR3 spans 15 amino acids. Trimming cost V 1 base and J 4 bases; bases outside gene matches: 7. The CDR3 is CASSQAPWGGYEQYF. The CDR3, as DNA: TGTGCCAGCAGCCAAGCTCCGTGGGGGGGATACGAGCAGTACTTC.

V and J are TRBV4-2 and TRBJ2-1; 11 bases align to TRBD2. CDR1 and CDR2 from the germline V gene are LGHNA and YNFKEQ. The CDR3 extends over 18 amino acids. The trim removed 1 base at V and 8 bases at J, leaving 13 bases unmatched. The CDR3 loop reads CASSQVGPSGGLGDEQFF. CDR3 DNA sequence: TGTGCCAGCAGCCAAGTAGGGCCTAGCGGGGGGTTAGGCGATGAGCAGTTCTTC.

This clone has a handful of counts. The chain employs TRBV5-1 and TRBJ2-5, with 8 bases that match TRBD1. The CDR3 totals 16 residues. The J segment lost 2 bases and the V segment lost 4 bases, leaving 10 bases of the junction unmatched. Germline lookup yields CDR1 SGHRS and CDR2 YFSETQ. For the CDR3, the DNA is TGCGCCAGCAGCATCAGGACAGGGCAGGAGCAAGAGACCCAGTACTTC. Its protein product is CASSIRTGQEQETQYF. The full variable domain, with the rest looked up from reference TRBV5-1 and TRBJ2-5, is KAGVTQTPRYLIKTRGQQVTLSCSPISGHRSVSWYQQTPGQGLQFLFEYFSETQRNKGNFPGRFSGRQFSNSRSEMNVSTLELGDSALYLCASSIRTGQEQETQYFGPGTRLLVL.

This chain links TRBV19 with TRBJ1-4; D not resolved. Between the trimmed V and J ends, which lost 4 bases and 5 bases, there was a span of 11 bases. Germline values: CDR1 LNHDA, CDR2 SQIVND (reference sequence). This CDR3 is built from 14 residues. CDR3 residues: CASSTAGVNEKLFF. In DNA form, the CDR3 reads TGTGCCAGTAGTACCGCCGGGGTGAATGAAAAACTGTTTTTT.

The chain carries TRBV5-4 and TRBJ1-2; D remains unclear. Germline assignment: CDR1 SGHNT and CDR2 YYREEE (reference sequence). The CDR3 extends over 15 amino acids. With 0 bases removed from V and 3 bases from J, the gap between germline ends came to 12 bases. The CDR3 sequence is CASSLDRASHYGYTF. Written as DNA, the CDR3 is TGTGCCAGCAGCTTGGACCGAGCCTCCCACTATGGCTACACCTTC. Filled out from reference TRBV5-4 and TRBJ1-2, the complete variable domain reads ETGVTQSPTHLIKTRGQQVTLRCSSQSGHNTVSWYQQALGQGPQFIFQYYREEENGRGNFPPRFSGLQFPNYSSELNVNALELDDSALYLCASSLDRASHYGYTFGSGTRLTVV.

The chain is built from TRBV19 and TRBJ1-6; 7 bases match TRBD1. This CDR3 region has 14 residues. V trimming: 8 bases; J trimming: 5 bases; junction bases outside the gene matches: 6. Germline CDR1 and CDR2: LNHDA and SQIVND (reference sequence). CDR3 coding DNA: TGTGCCAGTCAACACAGGGGTAATAATTCACCCCTCCACTTT. Amino acids: CASQHRGNNSPLHF.

The chain uses TRBV7-2 and TRBJ2-7, with a weak D call TRBD2 (5 bases). The V end was cut by 4 bases, the J end by 0 bases, with 16 bases between. CDR3 length: 16 amino acids. The germline V gene has CDR1 SGHTA and CDR2 FQGNSA. The CDR3, as DNA: TGTGCCAGCAGCTCCCCTAATTTAGGGAGCTCCTACGAGCAGTACTTC. The encoded protein is CASSSPNLGSSYEQYF.

The V and J genes are TRBV5-8 and TRBJ1-2; D gene unclear. V was cut by 0 bases and J by 1 base, with 4 bases left in between. Germline V gives CDR1 SGHTS, CDR2 YDEGEE. The CDR3 spans 13 residues. The CDR3: CASSLVGNYGYTF. CDR3 DNA sequence: TGTGCCAGCAGCTTGGTCGGTAACTATGGCTACACCTTC.

The chain recombines TRBV11-2 with TRBJ2-3; 11 bases align to TRBD2. The CDR3 loop spans 16 amino acids. V lost 4 bases, J lost 4 bases, and 7 bases stayed unmatched. Germline loops: CDR1 SGHAT, CDR2 FQNNGV. CDR3 in DNA: TGTGCCAGCAGCTCGACACTAGCGGGGGATCCAGATACGCAGTATTTT. It encodes CASSSTLAGDPDTQYF.

J is TRBJ1-1 and V is TRBV15, with D tentatively TRBD1 (5 bases). This CDR3 contains 13 residues. The ends were cut back, 7 bases at V and 4 bases at J, with 13 bases in the middle. Germline CDR1 is LNHNV and CDR2 is YYDKDF (reference sequence). CDR3 protein: CATNQGVGTEAFF. The DNA for the CDR3 is TGTGCCACCAACCAAGGGGTGGGCACTGAAGCTTTCTTT.

This clone showed up just a few times. This chain links TRBV21-1 with TRBJ1-2; the D call in the table, TRBD1, was not verified against the DNA. TRBV21-1 is marked as a pseudogene. The CDR3 spans 15 residues. Written as DNA, the CDR3 is TGTGCCAGCAGCAAAGTAAGGGGAAGGAGCTATGGCTACACCTTC. It specifies CASSKVRGRSYGYTF.

V usage is TRBV5-8 and J usage is TRBJ1-1; D may be TRBD1 (5 bases). Per germline, CDR1 SGHTS and CDR2 YDEGEE. This CDR3 comprises 15 residues. Trimming took off 4 bases at V and 5 bases at J, with 18 bases between the two ends. The CDR3 DNA reads as TGTGCCAGCAGCATATCCTATCCAGGGAAAACTGAAGCTTTCTTT. Translating gives CASSISYPGKTEAFF.

The J gene is TRBJ1-5, the V gene TRBV19; D gene ambiguous. The CDR3 totals 14 residues. The ends were cut back, 2 bases at V and 3 bases at J, with 8 bases in the middle. In germline, CDR1 is LNHDA, CDR2 SQIVND (reference sequence). This CDR3 is CASSITGDNQPQHF. DNA of the CDR3: TGTGCCAGTAGTATAACCGGGGACAATCAGCCCCAGCATTTT. The full variable domain, its missing parts supplied by reference TRBV19 and TRBJ1-5, is DGGITQSPKYLFRKEGQNVTLSCEQNLNHDAMYWYRQDPGQGLRLIYYSQIVNDFQKGDIAEGYSVSREKKESFPLTVTSAQKNPTAFYLCASSITGDNQPQHFGDGTRLSIL.

The rearrangement joins TRBV15 to TRBJ2-5; tentatively, D is TRBD1 (6 bases). The ends were cut back, 0 bases at V and 4 bases at J, with 12 bases in the middle. The CDR3 covers 15 residues. Germline-derived CDR1 and CDR2 are LNHNV and YYDKDF (reference sequence). The CDR3 region has the DNA TGTGCCACCAGCAGAGAAGCAGGGGCCGGAGAGACCCAGTACTTC. As protein: CATSREAGAGETQYF. Using reference TRBV15 and TRBJ2-5 for the parts outside the CDR3, the full variable domain is DAMVIQNPRYQVTQFGKPVTLSCSQTLNHNVMYWYQQKSSQAPKLLFHYYDKDFNNEADTPDNFQSRRPNTSFCFLDIRSPGLGDTAMYLCATSREAGAGETQYFGPGTRLLVL.